Presented here are 26 T cell receptor beta chains from one specimen sequenced in a study of blood T cell repertoires in COVID-19. Assay used: immunoSEQ multiplex PCR; TCRdb lists only in-frame clones, some missing. This sample has 150,000 to 200,000 clones, with approximately 88% found just once. Sequencing used PBMCs or T cells enriched from blood (not recorded which). Every receptor here comes from a woman in her sixties or seventies who had recovered from COVID-19.

The gene calls are TRBV5-1 and TRBJ1-2; maybe TRBD1 (5 bases). Trimming shortened V by 2 bases and J by 3 bases, and 11 bases separated the two germline ends. The CDR3 is made up of 14 amino acids. CDR1 is SGHRS and CDR2 is YFSETQ in the germline V gene. Here the CDR3 reads CASSFGGMDYGYTF. DNA of the CDR3: TGCGCCAGCAGCTTCGGGGGGATGGACTATGGCTACACCTTC.

This clone appeared a single time. The CDR3 sequence: CAWGASGANVLTF. The CDR3 nucleotides are TGTGCCTGGGGGGCTTCTGGGGCCAACGTCCTGACTTTC. The chain is built from TRBV30 and TRBJ2-6, with D tentatively TRBD1 (5 bases). CDR3 length equals 13 residues. V was shortened by 5 bases and J by 1 base, with 6 bases between the two germline ends. Germline V CDR1 and CDR2: GTSNPN, SVGIG (reference sequence).

This clone showed up just a few times. The V gene is TRBV6-1, the J gene TRBJ1-6; TRBD1 matches at 8 bases. The germline V gene encodes CDR1 MNHNS and CDR2 SASEGT. With 4 bases clipped from V and 6 bases from J, the junction kept 8 bases outside the gene matches. The CDR3 runs to 16 residues. CDR3 bases: TGTGCCAGCAGTGCCAAACAACAGGGGGTTAATTCACCCCTCCACTTT. Protein sequence: CASSAKQQGVNSPLHF.

CDR3 DNA: TGTGCCAGCAGCCATATCGACAGCGCCTTTGGCTACACCTTC. This sequence encodes CASSHIDSAFGYTF. This chain joins TRBV4-2 and TRBJ1-2; D is perhaps TRBD1 (5 bases). The ends were cut back, 3 bases at V and 7 bases at J, with 15 bases in the middle. CDR3 length: 14 residues. CDR1 is LGHNA and CDR2 is YNFKEQ in the germline V gene.

The rearrangement links TRBV19 to TRBJ2-3; 12 bases fit TRBD2. The CDR3 totals 17 residues. Germline CDR1 reads LNHDA; CDR2 reads SQIVND (reference sequence). V shed 3 bases and J 3 bases; nucleotides not matched to a gene: 7. The CDR3: CASSISALAGGTDTQYF. CDR3 nucleotides: TGTGCCAGTAGTATCTCTGCCCTAGCGGGGGGGACAGATACGCAGTATTTT. Combining the CDR3 with reference TRBV19 and TRBJ2-3 gives the whole variable domain DGGITQSPKYLFRKEGQNVTLSCEQNLNHDAMYWYRQDPGQGLRLIYYSQIVNDFQKGDIAEGYSVSREKKESFPLTVTSAQKNPTAFYLCASSISALAGGTDTQYFGPGTRLTVL.

The rearrangement links TRBV18 to TRBJ1-1; unclear D gene. This CDR3 region has 14 residues. Deletions cut 2 bases from V and 1 base from J, with 8 bases between. Germline V gives CDR1 KGHSH, CDR2 LQKENI. The CDR3 reads CASSPEGQNTEAFF. The CDR3 region has the DNA TGTGCCAGCTCACCAGAGGGTCAGAACACTGAAGCTTTCTTT.

The CDR3, as DNA: TGCAGCGTTGATTCAGGGCTCTCCACTGAAGCTTTCTTT. This codes for CSVDSGLSTEAFF. V is TRBV29-1 and J is TRBJ1-1; TRBD1 might be the D (5 bases). The CDR3 spans 13 residues. Germline V gene lookup returns CDR1 SQVTM and CDR2 ANQGSEA. Trimming removed 3 bases at V and 4 bases at J, with 12 bases between.

A few counts support this clone. The rearrangement uses TRBV7-9 and TRBJ1-1; D unclear. Germline V gene sequence: CDR1 SEHNR, CDR2 FQNEAQ (reference sequence). The CDR3 loop spans 16 amino acids. Trimming stripped 0 bases from V and 1 base from J, with 12 bases between. CDR3 in DNA: TGTGCCAGCAGCTTAGCGGGGAGCCGGGGGAACACTGAAGCTTTCTTT. Protein: CASSLAGSRGNTEAFF.

V gene TRBV3-1 (or the pseudogene TRBV3-2) combines with J gene TRBJ1-5; D is ambiguous. The CDR3 covers 15 residues. Germline V gene data show CDR1 as LGHDT and CDR2 as YNNKEL (reference sequence). V was shortened by 5 bases and J by 3 bases, with 14 bases between the two germline ends. The CDR3 region is CASSDGLESNQPQHF. The CDR3 nucleotides are TGTGCCAGCAGCGACGGACTGGAATCCAATCAGCCCCAGCATTTT.

The chain has TRBV21-1 and TRBJ1-4; TRBD1 reflects the table's D call only, with no check against the DNA. TRBV21-1 is designated a pseudogene. The CDR3 is made up of 20 amino acids. The CDR3 DNA reads TGTGCCAGCAGCAAAGTTCTTTTTCTTGGCAGGGAAGGAAGTAGTGAAAAACTGTTTTTT. Translated, it gives CASSKVLFLGREGSSEKLFF.

The CDR3 DNA reads as TGTGCCAGCAGCCCCGGGACAGGGACCGATCAGCCCCAGCATTTT. Translation: CASSPGTGTDQPQHF. The chain couples TRBV5-5 to TRBJ1-5, with 9 bases fitting TRBD1. Germline CDR1 and CDR2: SGHKS and YYEKEE (reference sequence). Trimming took 4 bases from V and 5 from J; bases not matched to a gene: 7. The CDR3 loop spans 15 amino acids.

This clone was recorded only once. The chain joins TRBV5-1 to TRBJ1-1; 11 nucleotides align to TRBD1. Germline assignment: CDR1 SGHRS and CDR2 YFSETQ. V lost 2 bases, J lost 5 bases, and 5 bases stayed unmatched. This CDR3 contains 15 residues. For the CDR3, the DNA is TGCGCCAGCAGCTTTCCCGGGACAGGGGGAACTGAAGCTTTCTTT. Translation: CASSFPGTGGTEAFF.

The rearrangement links TRBV2 to TRBJ2-5; a weak D match, TRBD2 (5 bases). The CDR3 loop spans 13 amino acids. The ends were cut back, 6 bases at V and 2 bases at J, with 10 bases in the middle. The germline gives CDR1 SNHLY, CDR2 FYNNEI. CDR3 nucleotides: TGTGCCAGCAGCCCGGACTTACAAGAGACCCAGTACTTC. Translating it yields CASSPDLQETQYF.

V is TRBV9 and J is TRBJ1-3; 7 bases align to TRBD1. V gave up 0 bases and J gave up 0 bases; unmatched junction bases: 6. Germline CDR1 and CDR2: SGDLS and YYNGEE. There are 17 residues in the CDR3. The CDR3: CASSVDPGQSSGNTIYF. The CDR3 DNA is TGTGCCAGCAGCGTAGACCCGGGACAGAGCTCTGGAAACACCATATATTTT.

This clone was counted a few times. The J gene is TRBJ1-1, the V gene TRBV7-9; D gene ambiguous. Trimming stripped 5 bases from V and 0 bases from J, with 16 bases between. The CDR3 contains 16 residues. Germline CDR1 SEHNR, CDR2 FQNEAQ (reference sequence). CDR3 sequence: CASSQGRIGMNTEAFF. For the CDR3, the DNA is TGTGCCAGCAGCCAAGGGAGAATCGGGATGAACACTGAAGCTTTCTTT.

The chain joins TRBV18 to TRBJ1-2; a weak D match, TRBD1 (6 bases). Germline V gene data show CDR1 as KGHSH and CDR2 as LQKENI. The CDR3 is made up of 15 amino acids. V was trimmed by 3 bases and J by 4 bases, leaving 15 bases between them. The CDR3: CASSPDRSDSYGYTF. CDR3 DNA: TGTGCCAGCTCACCCGACAGGTCTGACAGCTATGGCTACACCTTC.

This rearrangement joins TRBV5-1 to TRBJ2-7; D remains ambiguous. V was shortened by 0 bases and J by 7 bases, with 17 bases between the two germline ends. This CDR3 has 15 amino acids. In germline, CDR1 is SGHRS, CDR2 YFSETQ. The CDR3 reads CASSLAVAQSGEQYF. The CDR3 coding sequence is TGCGCCAGCAGCTTGGCCGTAGCCCAGTCGGGTGAGCAGTACTTC.

The gene calls are TRBV12-3 or TRBV12-4 and TRBJ1-2; D is uncertain. The CDR3 is made up of 11 amino acids. Trimming pared 3 bases from V and 7 bases from J, leaving 6 bases between. The CDR3 spells CASSFGVGYTF. The CDR3, as DNA: TGTGCCAGCAGTTTCGGGGTTGGCTACACCTTC.

This clone was counted between two and nine times. The chain carries TRBV10-3 and TRBJ2-3, with 7 bases aligning to TRBD1. With V trimmed by 3 bases and J by 3 bases, 9 bases remained unmatched. This CDR3 spans 16 amino acids. The V gene's germline CDR1 is ENHRY and CDR2 SYGVKD. CDR3 residues: CAISEDRAFVTDTQYF. DNA of the CDR3: TGTGCCATCAGTGAAGACAGGGCTTTTGTTACAGATACGCAGTATTTT.

V usage is TRBV5-1 and J usage is TRBJ2-3; D is possibly TRBD2 (7 bases). V lost 3 bases, J lost 2 bases, and 16 bases lay in between. There are 16 residues in the CDR3. The germline gives CDR1 SGHRS, CDR2 YFSETQ. CDR3 sequence reads: CASSYSSAGATDTQYF. CDR3 bases: TGCGCCAGCAGCTACTCTTCCGCGGGGGCCACAGATACGCAGTATTTT.

This clone showed up just a few times. The chain has TRBV28 and TRBJ1-2, with D possibly being TRBD1 (6 bases). CDR1 and CDR2 from the germline V gene are MDHEN and SYDVKM. The CDR3 has 11 residues. The V gene lost 8 bases and the J gene lost 4 bases, with 8 bases spanning the gap. In nucleotides, the CDR3 is TGTGCCAGCGGACAGATCTATGGCTACACCTTC. Protein: CASGQIYGYTF.

The chain couples TRBV30 to TRBJ1-3; a weak D match, TRBD1 (5 bases). Germline-derived CDR1 and CDR2 are GTSNPN and SVGIG (reference sequence). This CDR3 region has 15 residues. Deletions cut 5 bases from V and 2 bases from J, with 16 bases between. This chain's CDR3 is CAWGRLRGAGNTIYF. The CDR3 DNA reads TGTGCCTGGGGCCGACTCCGGGGGGCTGGAAACACCATATATTTT.

This clone was observed many times. The V call is TRBV29-1, the J call TRBJ2-7; TRBD1 agrees at 11 bases. The germline gives CDR1 SQVTM, CDR2 ANQGSEA. The length of the CDR3 is 12 residues. The V gene end was trimmed by 6 bases and the J gene end by 3 bases; junction bases not matched to a gene: 1. The CDR3 loop reads CSVGTGGYEQYF. The CDR3 DNA reads as TGCAGCGTGGGGACAGGGGGCTACGAGCAGTACTTC.

The chain links TRBV4-2 to TRBJ2-7; TRBD2 matches at 7 bases. This CDR3 contains 16 residues. Germline V gene data show CDR1 as LGHNA and CDR2 as YNFKEQ. The V segment lost 4 bases and the J segment 0 bases; nucleotides outside the gene matches: 9. This chain's CDR3 is CASSRSGGPYSYEQYF. DNA for the CDR3: TGTGCCAGCAGCCGGTCGGGGGGTCCCTACTCCTACGAGCAGTACTTC.

The chain uses TRBV28 and TRBJ2-1; a possible D gene is TRBD2 (5 bases). V gave up 5 bases and J gave up 0 bases, with 17 bases separating them. Germline values: CDR1 MDHEN, CDR2 SYDVKM. This CDR3 has 17 residues. The CDR3: CASSPVKGASSYNEQFF. The CDR3 DNA is TGTGCCAGCAGTCCCGTTAAGGGAGCCAGCTCCTACAATGAGCAGTTCTTC. The complete variable domain, with remaining parts taken from reference TRBV28 and TRBJ2-1, reads DVKVTQSSRYLVKRTGEKVFLECVQDMDHENMFWYRQDPGLGLRLIYFSYDVKMKEKGDIPEGYSVSREKKERFSLILESASTNQTSMYLCASSPVKGASSYNEQFFGPGTRLTVL.

The chain links TRBV6-5 to TRBJ1-2; D is unclear. The CDR3 contains 14 residues. Germline assignment: CDR1 MNHEY and CDR2 SVGAGI. With 8 bases removed from V and 8 bases from J, the gap between germline ends came to 21 bases. The CDR3 here is CASSYGGSGFGYTF. CDR3 sequence (DNA): TGTGCCAGCTCATACGGAGGAAGCGGATTCGGCTACACCTTC.